The 26 T cell receptor beta chains listed next were all sequenced from one sample in a study of blood T cells in healthy people across ages. It was with a sample-barcoded 5' primer and a J-beta primer mix that a second PCR of roughly 7 to 11 cycles was run. TCRdb recomputed calls from the 5' RACE reads with MiXCR, one row per CDR3 protein. The data show about 1,000,000 distinct CDR3 sequences, more than 40% seen once. Material for sequencing was blood. The origin of the receptors is a woman aged 55-69 years in good health.

The chain couples TRBV5-4 to TRBJ2-6; D may correspond to TRBD1 or TRBD2 (5 bases each). The V gene's germline CDR1 is SGHNT and CDR2 YYREEE (reference sequence). V shed 2 bases and J shed 2 bases, with 8 bases lying between them. This CDR3 is 15 amino acids long. The CDR3 nucleotides read TGTGCCAGCAGCTTAGGGACCGCTGGGGCCAACGTCCTGACTTTC. This codes for CASSLGTAGANVLTF. The variable domain in full, with the rest retrieved from reference TRBV5-4 and TRBJ2-6, is ETGVTQSPTHLIKTRGQQVTLRCSSQSGHNTVSWYQQALGQGPQFIFQYYREEENGRGNFPPRFSGLQFPNYSSELNVNALELDDSALYLCASSLGTAGANVLTFGAGSRLTVL.

The V and J genes are TRBV24-1 and TRBJ2-1; tentative D call: TRBD2 (6 bases). Per germline, CDR1 KGHDR and CDR2 SFDVKD. CDR3 length equals 11 residues. Trimming shortened V by 9 bases and J by 9 bases, and 11 bases separated the two germline ends. The DNA for the CDR3 is TGTGCCACCCAGCGGGCGGGTGAGCAGTTCTTC. It codes for CATQRAGEQFF.

The chain combines TRBV11-2 with TRBJ2-7, with 9 bases aligning to TRBD2. Germline lookup yields CDR1 SGHAT and CDR2 FQNNGV. CDR3 length: 16 residues. Trimming removed 1 base from V and 2 bases from J; junction bases left unmatched: 6. The CDR3 DNA reads as TGTGCCAGCAGCTTAGTCCTAGCGGGGAGGCCCTACGAGCAGTACTTC. It is translated as CASSLVLAGRPYEQYF.

This clonotype appeared once. The chain combines TRBV13 with TRBJ2-5, with D possibly TRBD2 on 6 matching bases. V lost 5 bases to trimming and J lost 11 bases, with 24 bases between them. The germline gives CDR1 PRHDT, CDR2 FYEKMQ (reference sequence). CDR3 size: 15 residues. The chain's CDR3 is CASSRSDSARREQYF. CDR3 DNA sequence: TGTGCCAGCAGCCGAAGTGACTCCGCCAGACGGGAGCAGTACTTC. The full variable domain, rest sourced from reference TRBV13 and TRBJ2-5, is AAGVIQSPRHLIKEKRETATLKCYPIPRHDTVYWYQQGPGQDPQFLISFYEKMQSDKGSIPDRFSAQQFSDYHSELNMSSLELGDSALYFCASSRSDSARREQYFGPGTRLLVL.

Turning to this clonotype: One end of the junction is discordant with germline, which a read error may explain. The chain joins TRBV10-3 to TRBJ2-1, with 8 nucleotides matching TRBD2. Germline assignment: CDR1 ENHRY and CDR2 SYGVKD. The CDR3 sequence is 15 residues long. CDR3: CAVSGIAGWDNEQFF. CDR3 coding DNA: TGTGCCGTCAGTGGAATAGCGGGGTGGGACAATGAGCAGTTCTTC.

This clonotype was detected only a few times. The chain is built from TRBV5-1 and TRBJ2-5; 7 bases map to TRBD1. CDR3 length equals 14 residues. Germline assignment: CDR1 SGHRS and CDR2 YFSETQ. The V gene end was trimmed by 4 bases and the J gene end by 4 bases; junction bases not matched to a gene: 7. CDR3 protein: CASSTTGSGETQYF. The CDR3 DNA reads as TGCGCCAGCAGCACGACAGGGTCCGGAGAGACCCAGTACTTC. The whole variable domain, remainder taken from reference TRBV5-1 and TRBJ2-5, is KAGVTQTPRYLIKTRGQQVTLSCSPISGHRSVSWYQQTPGQGLQFLFEYFSETQRNKGNFPGRFSGRQFSNSRSEMNVSTLELGDSALYLCASSTTGSGETQYFGPGTRLLVL.

This clonotype occurred a few times. The chain combines TRBV10-3 with TRBJ2-7, with D possibly TRBD1 on 5 matching bases. The V gene's germline CDR1 is ENHRY and CDR2 SYGVKD. The V end lost 10 bases, the J end lost 2 bases, and 12 bases lay between the germline ends. This CDR3 is built from 12 residues. In nucleotides, the CDR3 is TGTGCCACATCAACAGGCCCCTACGAGCAGTACTTC. It specifies CATSTGPYEQYF.

This clonotype came up once. This chain uses TRBV3-1 with TRBJ2-4; D gene ambiguous. The end of the DNA aligns better with TRBJ2-5, so the J call may be wrong. The CDR3 is made up of 13 amino acids. Germline V gene sequence: CDR1 LGHDT, CDR2 YNNKEL (reference sequence). CDR3 nucleotides: TGTGCCAGCAGCCAATGGATTGCGGAGACCCAGTACTTC. The encoded protein is CASSQWIAETQYF.

This chain joins TRBV20-1 and TRBJ2-1; 8 bases agree with TRBD2. This CDR3 is built from 15 residues. After removal of 3 bases from V and 0 bases from J, the junction contained 4 bases not matched to a gene. CDR1 is DFQATT and CDR2 is SNEGSKA in the germline V gene (reference sequence). The CDR3, as DNA: TGCAGTGCTAGGTCCAGCGGGAGCTCCTACAATGAGCAGTTCTTC. This codes for CSARSSGSSYNEQFF.

The sample holds one count of this clonotype. The chain links TRBV9 to TRBJ2-1; 10 positions agree with TRBD2. The closer fit of TRBJ2-7 to the DNA end suggests the J call may be wrong. CDR1 is SGDLS, CDR2 YYNGEE, per germline. There are 16 residues in the CDR3. Here the CDR3 reads CASSALSGRSYNEQYF. CDR3 nucleotide sequence: TGTGCCAGCAGCGCACTTAGCGGGAGGTCTTACAATGAGCAGTACTTC.

The chain carries TRBV12-3 or TRBV12-4 and TRBJ2-5; 7 nucleotides match TRBD1. The J call may be mistaken, given a closer DNA end match to TRBJ2-7. CDR3 length: 14 amino acids. The CDR3 region has the DNA TGTGCCAGCAGTTTAAGGGGGCGTATGAACGAGCAGTACTTC. The encoded protein is CASSLRGRMNEQYF.

The chain joins TRBV28 to TRBJ2-3, with D unresolved. V gave up 2 bases and J gave up 6 bases, with 12 bases separating them. The CDR3 spans 14 residues. Germline CDR1 MDHEN, CDR2 SYDVKM. The CDR3 region is CASSLTPGPDTQYF. For the CDR3, the DNA is TGTGCCAGCAGTTTAACGCCTGGCCCGGATACGCAGTATTTT. The full variable domain, with the rest looked up from reference TRBV28 and TRBJ2-3, is DVKVTQSSRYLVKRTGEKVFLECVQDMDHENMFWYRQDPGLGLRLIYFSYDVKMKEKGDIPEGYSVSREKKERFSLILESASTNQTSMYLCASSLTPGPDTQYFGPGTRLTVL.

The chain couples TRBV20-1 to TRBJ2-1, with 11 bases matching TRBD2. The germline V gene has CDR1 DFQATT and CDR2 SNEGSKA (reference sequence). The V gene end was trimmed by 6 bases and the J gene end by 7 bases; junction bases not matched to a gene: 14. This CDR3 is built from 16 residues. The CDR3 DNA is TGCAGTGCCATATCAATAACTAGCGGGAGAGTTAATGAGCAGTTCTTC. Protein: CSAISITSGRVNEQFF.

V is TRBV10-3 and J is TRBJ2-3; perhaps TRBD2 as D (6 bases). From germline, CDR1 is ENHRY and CDR2 SYGVKD. The CDR3 is made up of 12 amino acids. Trimming removed 6 bases from V and 3 bases from J, with 7 bases in between. The CDR3 here is CAIRGGTDTQYF. CDR3 sequence (DNA): TGTGCCATCAGGGGGGGAACAGATACGCAGTATTTT.

The chain uses TRBV3-1 and TRBJ1-4; D remains ambiguous. Between the trimmed V and J ends, which lost 1 base and 8 bases, there was a span of 20 bases. This CDR3 comprises 17 residues. The germline gives CDR1 LGHDT, CDR2 YNNKEL (reference sequence). For the CDR3, the DNA is TGTGCCAGCAGCCAAGCGTCCCAGAGGCGATTCGGAGAAAAACTGTTTTTT. Its translation: CASSQASQRRFGEKLFF.

The chain recombines TRBV13 with TRBJ1-6; no clear D. The CDR3 consists of 13 residues. The V and J ends lost 5 bases and 8 bases respectively, with 10 bases between them. CDR1 is PRHDT and CDR2 is FYEKMQ in the germline V gene (reference sequence). Written as DNA, the CDR3 is TGTGCCAGCAGCCGTACTGGGGATTCACCCCTCCACTTT. Encoded protein: CASSRTGDSPLHF.

V gene TRBV6-1 combines with J gene TRBJ2-7; perhaps TRBD2 as D (6 bases). Trimming stripped 5 bases from V and 7 bases from J, with 15 bases between. This CDR3 is built from 13 residues. The germline gives CDR1 MNHNS, CDR2 SASEGT. The DNA for the CDR3 is TGTGCCAGCAGTCGGGAGACTAAAAGGGAGCAGTACTTC. Translated: CASSRETKREQYF.

This clonotype was observed a few times. The rearrangement joins TRBV29-1 to TRBJ2-7, with D maybe TRBD1 (8 bases). V was shortened by 2 bases and J by 6 bases, with 23 bases between the two germline ends. The CDR3 is 16 amino acids. Germline V CDR1 and CDR2: SQVTM, ANQGSEA. The CDR3 protein is CSVEKTQGGPLSEQYF. CDR3 nucleotide sequence: TGCAGCGTTGAAAAAACACAGGGGGGGCCCCTAAGCGAGCAGTACTTC.

This chain connects TRBV20-1 to TRBJ1-1, with 7 positions matching TRBD1. The CDR3 contains 11 residues. With 6 bases clipped from V and 8 bases from J, the junction kept 6 bases outside the gene matches. Looked up from germline, CDR1 is DFQATT and CDR2 is SNEGSKA (reference sequence). The CDR3 loop reads CSAPRQGEAFF. In DNA, the CDR3 is TGCAGTGCACCGAGACAGGGAGAAGCTTTCTTT.

Written as DNA, the CDR3 is TGCGCCAGCAGGACCGGGACTAGCGGGAGATTGATCCACGAGCAGTACTTC. Translation: CASRTGTSGRLIHEQYF. This chain connects TRBV10-2 to TRBJ2-7; 14 nucleotides agree with TRBD2. J lost 5 bases, V lost 6 bases, and 12 bases had no gene match. This CDR3 has 17 amino acids. Per germline, CDR1 WSHSY and CDR2 SAAADI.

This clonotype was counted only a few times. The chain is built from TRBV6-5 and TRBJ1-6; no firm D call. The CDR3 covers 14 residues. CDR1 is MNHEY, CDR2 SVGAGI, per germline. The V and J ends lost 6 bases and 0 bases respectively, with 6 bases between them. The chain's CDR3 is CASSTSSYNSPLHF. The CDR3, as DNA: TGTGCCAGCAGCACAAGCTCCTATAATTCACCCCTCCACTTT.

In its sample, this clonotype was seen once. The chain uses TRBV7-9 and TRBJ2-3; 8 bases match TRBD2. Germline CDR1 SEHNR, CDR2 FQNEAQ (reference sequence). CDR3 size: 16 residues. V trimming: 4 bases; J trimming: 2 bases; junction bases outside the gene matches: 8. CDR3 protein: CASSSPLAGTTDTQYF. CDR3 DNA sequence: TGTGCCAGCAGCTCGCCTTTAGCGGGGACCACAGATACGCAGTATTTT.

This clonotype was observed a handful of times. The V gene is TRBV6-6, the J gene TRBJ2-7, with TRBD2 as a possible D gene (5 bases). The CDR3 is made up of 13 amino acids. CDR1 and CDR2 (germline): MNHNY, SVGAGI (reference sequence). V gave up 2 bases and J gave up 5 bases, with 10 bases separating them. The CDR3 reads CASSYLGVHEQYF. DNA of the CDR3: TGTGCCAGCAGTTACCTCGGGGTTCACGAGCAGTACTTC.

V usage is TRBV28 and J usage is TRBJ2-4, with D perhaps matching TRBD1 or TRBD2 (7 bases each). The germline V and J ends were trimmed by 6 bases and 10 bases, with 10 bases remaining between them. Germline-derived CDR1 and CDR2 are MDHEN and SYDVKM. CDR3 length: 11 amino acids. The CDR3 DNA sequence: TGTGCCAGCAGCCAGGGGGGGATTCAGTACTTC. This sequence encodes CASSQGGIQYF.

The V and J genes are TRBV10-3 and TRBJ2-5; D ambiguous. CDR1 is ENHRY and CDR2 is SYGVKD in the germline V gene. The length of the CDR3 is 12 residues. V lost 2 bases to trimming and J lost 11 bases, with 12 bases between them. CDR3 region: CAISEVDNEQYF. CDR3 coding DNA: TGTGCCATCAGTGAGGTTGACAATGAGCAGTACTTC.

The chain employs TRBV6-6 and TRBJ2-1; 9 positions agree with TRBD2. The CDR3 totals 13 residues. Germline V gives CDR1 MNHNY, CDR2 SVGAGI (reference sequence). V was clipped by 11 bases and J by 8 bases; unmatched bases: 10. CDR3 sequence: CAVSSGKGDEQFF. In DNA, the CDR3 is TGTGCCGTTTCTAGCGGGAAAGGGGATGAGCAGTTCTTC.